This passage covers 30 T cell receptor beta chains from one sample sequenced in a study of regulatory T cells in long-lasting Graves disease. Time point reported: newly diagnosed GD, antithyroid drugs for less than 3 months. After RNA was extracted from PBMCs, the TCR library was made from it. Researchers made TCR beta libraries by using iRepertoire HTBI primers and running Arm-PCR on CDR3 regions. One entry per CDR3 protein, called by TCRdb with MiXCR from the multiplex PCR reads. This table has approximately 560,000 distinct CDR3 sequences, 15% to 20% appearing once. These data are also associated with another study on T cells in Graves' hyperthyroidism and ophthalmopathy.

Sequencing used peripheral blood mononuclear cells (PBMCs), obtained at new diagnosis, from a patient treated with antithyroid drugs. All receptors come from a young man with Graves disease.

The V and J genes are TRBV7-3 and TRBJ2-1; 7 positions match TRBD1. The germline V gene encodes CDR1 SGHTA and CDR2 FQGTGA. This CDR3 has 16 residues. Trimming took 3 bases from V and 5 from J; bases not matched to a gene: 10. The CDR3 DNA follows: TGTGCCAGCAGCTTGGATGGGGGACAGAGTAACAATGAGCAGTTCTTC. Translation: CASSLDGGQSNNEQFF.

The chain carries TRBV6-2 or TRBV6-3 and TRBJ2-1; a possible D gene is TRBD2 (6 bases). This CDR3 is 15 amino acids long. V was trimmed by 11 bases and J by 5 bases, leaving 22 bases between them. In germline, CDR1 is MNHEY, CDR2 SVGEGT. In DNA, the CDR3 is TGTGCCTTAAGCAGGGCGGGGTCCTTCAACAATGAGCAGTTCTTC. Translating it yields CALSRAGSFNNEQFF.

This clonotype was seen only a few times. The V call is TRBV4-1, the J call TRBJ1-2, with a weak D call TRBD1 (6 bases). V was shortened by 0 bases and J by 7 bases, with 18 bases between the two germline ends. The CDR3 totals 16 residues. Germline V gene sequence: CDR1 MGHRA, CDR2 YSYEKL. DNA of the CDR3: TGCGCCAGCAGCCAAGACGACCGGGGGGGCTGGATTGGCTACACCTTC. Translating it yields CASSQDDRGGWIGYTF.

This clonotype has at least ten counts. The rearrangement uses TRBV7-9 and TRBJ2-7; TRBD1 matches 8 bases. Germline V gives CDR1 SEHNR, CDR2 FQNEAQ (reference sequence). Losses at the gene ends were 4 bases for V and 7 bases for J; bases not matched to a gene: 6. The CDR3 totals 13 residues. Written as DNA, the CDR3 is TGTGCCAGCAGCTCACAGGGGGGAGGAGAGCAGTACTTC. Translation: CASSSQGGGEQYF.

This clonotype has more than one count but fewer than ten. V and J are TRBV11-2 and TRBJ2-3, with D tentatively TRBD1 (6 bases). The last part of the DNA fits TRBJ2-5 better; the J call may be wrong. CDR3 length: 15 amino acids. Germline CDR1 reads SGHAT; CDR2 reads FQNNGV. For the CDR3, the DNA is TGTGCCAGCAGCTTGGGGCAGGGGCTGGAGGAGACCCAGTACTTC. Its translation is CASSLGQGLEETQYF.

This clonotype was recorded at least ten times. This chain joins TRBV7-2 and TRBJ2-1, with D possibly matching TRBD2 (7 bases). The J call may be incorrect, as the DNA end agrees better with TRBJ2-5. Germline V CDR1 and CDR2: SGHTA, FQGNSA. CDR3 length: 15 amino acids. The CDR3 loop reads CASSLSGGPQETQYF. Here the CDR3 DNA reads TGTGCCAGCAGCTTATCGGGGGGCCCTCAAGAGACCCAGTACTTC.

The chain joins TRBV6-2 or TRBV6-3 to TRBJ2-1, with D tentatively TRBD1 or TRBD2 (5 bases each). Germline V gene lookup returns CDR1 MNHEY and CDR2 SVGEGT. The V end lost 5 bases, the J end lost 9 bases, and 17 bases lay between the germline ends. This CDR3 comprises 14 residues. CDR3 bases: TGTGCCAGCAGTGGGGCTAGCACGGGTAGTGAGCAGTTCTTC. Its translation is CASSGASTGSEQFF.

This clonotype was seen at least ten times. The rearrangement joins TRBV20-1 to TRBJ2-7, with a possible D match to TRBD1 (5 bases). CDR1 and CDR2 (germline): DFQATT, SNEGSKA (reference sequence). This CDR3 region has 13 residues. The V and J ends lost 5 bases and 3 bases respectively, with 14 bases between them. The CDR3: CSARVAGIYEQYF. In DNA form, the CDR3 reads TGCAGTGCTCGCGTTGCAGGGATCTACGAGCAGTACTTC.

This clonotype was detected a few times. The chain links TRBV29-1 to TRBJ2-1, with 11 nucleotides matching TRBD2. From germline, CDR1 is SQVTM and CDR2 ANQGSEA. Losses at the gene ends were 3 bases for V and 8 bases for J; bases not matched to a gene: 12. The CDR3 has 16 amino acids. For the CDR3, the DNA is TGCAGCGTTGAGGGGGGGACTAGCGGATATGCATATGAGCAGTTCTTC. Translation gives CSVEGGTSGYAYEQFF.

Many counts were recorded for this clonotype. The chain links TRBV7-8 to TRBJ2-7; D gene uncertain. V was shortened by 4 bases and J by 0 bases, with 7 bases between the two germline ends. This CDR3 comprises 13 residues. Germline assignment: CDR1 SGHVS and CDR2 FQNEAQ. The CDR3 DNA sequence: TGTGCCAGCAGCTACCTGAGCTCCTACGAGCAGTACTTC. It specifies CASSYLSSYEQYF.

In its sample, this clonotype was seen a few times. The chain links TRBV9 to TRBJ2-3; 8 nucleotides agree with TRBD2. V gave up 4 bases and J gave up 4 bases; unmatched junction bases: 8. Germline CDR1 SGDLS, CDR2 YYNGEE. The CDR3 covers 15 residues. CDR3 loop: CASSPGGGGADTQYF. CDR3 sequence (DNA): TGTGCCAGCAGCCCGGGGGGGGGAGGAGCAGATACGCAGTATTTT.

This clonotype showed up many times. This rearrangement joins TRBV3-1 to TRBJ1-5; D not certain. Germline V CDR1 and CDR2: LGHDT, YNNKEL (reference sequence). Trimming stripped 1 base from V and 5 bases from J, with 12 bases between. The CDR3 loop spans 15 amino acids. In DNA form, the CDR3 reads TGTGCCAGCAGCCAAGCGGCAGGAACCCATCAGCCCCAGCATTTT. Translated: CASSQAAGTHQPQHF.

This clonotype was seen just once. This sequence may be a read error, since a much larger clone differs from it by one base. The CDR3 does not end in the conserved phenylalanine or tryptophan, so this is likely a read error. The chain couples TRBV27 to TRBJ2-1, with 12 bases aligning to TRBD2. Gene TRBJ2-5 matches the end of the DNA better, so the J call may be wrong. Looked up from germline, CDR1 is MNHEY and CDR2 is SMNVEV (reference sequence). The CDR3 has 19 amino acids. In DNA form, the CDR3 reads TGTGCCAGCAGTTTGATTCAGTGGCTAGCGGGAGGGGGGGTGGAGACCCAGTACTGC. Protein: CASSLIQWLAGGGVETQYC.

The chain combines TRBV9 with TRBJ2-7, with TRBD1 matching over 9 bases. The germline V gene encodes CDR1 SGDLS and CDR2 YYNGEE. This CDR3 is built from 15 residues. J was trimmed by 3 bases and V by 3 bases; bases with no gene match: 7. The CDR3 nucleotides read TGTGCCAGCAGCGGGGAGACAGGGGGGTACTACGAGCAGTACTTC. It yields the protein CASSGETGGYYEQYF.

In this sample, this clonotype turned up a few times. This chain joins TRBV20-1 and TRBJ2-7, with 8 bases identical to TRBD2. Looked up from germline, CDR1 is DFQATT and CDR2 is SNEGSKA (reference sequence). CDR3 length equals 14 residues. V was clipped by 2 bases and J by 3 bases; unmatched bases: 6. CDR3 nucleotides: TGCAGTGCTAGACTTCTGCGGGAGGTCTACGAGCAGTACTTC. It encodes CSARLLREVYEQYF.

The rearrangement joins TRBV3-1 to TRBJ2-7, with D possibly being TRBD1 or TRBD2 (5 bases each). V was pared by 4 bases and J by 7 bases, with 20 bases between. The CDR3 totals 15 residues. Germline CDR1 is LGHDT and CDR2 is YNNKEL (reference sequence). The CDR3 DNA reads TGTGCCAGCAGCCTCCAGGGCCCGGGGCCGGGGGAGCAGTACTTC. It yields the protein CASSLQGPGPGEQYF.

V usage is TRBV10-3 and J usage is TRBJ1-5; TRBD1 is a possible D gene (5 bases). Deletions cut 10 bases from V and 3 bases from J, with 16 bases between. Per the germline V gene, CDR1 is ENHRY and CDR2 is SYGVKD. There are 14 residues in the CDR3. CDR3 sequence reads: CATRDGSLNQPQHF. CDR3 coding DNA: TGTGCCACTAGGGACGGATCCCTCAATCAGCCCCAGCATTTT.

This clonotype was found many times. The chain joins TRBV29-1 to TRBJ2-1; 7 nucleotides agree with TRBD2. Germline values: CDR1 SQVTM, CDR2 ANQGSEA. The CDR3 totals 12 residues. J lost 9 bases, V lost 7 bases, and 9 bases had no gene match. CDR3 sequence: CSAREPAVEQFF. DNA for the CDR3: TGCAGCGCGCGGGAGCCCGCCGTTGAGCAGTTCTTC.

This clonotype was detected a few times. The chain links TRBV20-1 to TRBJ1-2, with TRBD1 as a possible D gene (5 bases). Germline CDR1 DFQATT, CDR2 SNEGSKA (reference sequence). CDR3 size: 11 residues. The ends were cut back, 3 bases at V and 6 bases at J, with 8 bases in the middle. CDR3 nucleotides: TGCAGTGCTAGTAGGGACCATGGCTACACCTTC. Amino acids: CSASRDHGYTF.

This clonotype was seen a handful of times. V usage is TRBV7-9 and J usage is TRBJ2-5; 10 positions agree with TRBD2. Germline V gene data show CDR1 as SEHNR and CDR2 as FQNEAQ (reference sequence). The CDR3 has 15 residues. V shed 8 bases and J 5 bases; nucleotides not matched to a gene: 11. The CDR3, as DNA: TGTGCCAGCGGGCCTAGCGGGAGTTCTGGGGAGACCCAGTACTTC. It specifies CASGPSGSSGETQYF.

This clonotype was counted at least ten times. The CDR3 nucleotides read TGCGCCAGCAGCCCTAGGACGAGTTTAGACGAGCAGTACTTC. Encoded protein: CASSPRTSLDEQYF. The chain recombines TRBV5-1 with TRBJ2-7; D is ambiguous. The CDR3 consists of 14 residues. Per germline, CDR1 SGHRS and CDR2 YFSETQ. V lost 4 bases to trimming and J lost 5 bases, with 16 bases between them.

Regarding this clonotype: This likely comes from a read error, as the CDR3 has no conserved phenylalanine or tryptophan at its end. It is unclear where the CDR3 begins or ends on the DNA, so no DNA is shown, and the CDR3 is as TCRdb lists it. The genes are TRBV6-1 and TRBJ2-3. The CDR3 is 13 amino acids long, termini counted. Germline CDR1 reads MNHNS; CDR2 reads SASEGT. This chain's CDR3 is CASSIGPPETQYL.

Of note for this clonotype: A clone one base away is much larger, so this may be a read error. This chain joins TRBV28 and TRBJ1-4; TRBD1 might be the D (6 bases). The V gene's germline CDR1 is MDHEN and CDR2 SYDVKM. This CDR3 is 14 amino acids long. The CDR3 DNA follows: TGTGCCAGCAATTTAGGGGGAGGTGGTGAAAAACTGTTTTTT. Its protein is CASNLGGGGEKLFF.

The chain is built from TRBV5-4 and TRBJ2-7, with D possibly called TRBD1 or TRBD2 (6 bases each). V shed 5 bases and J shed 4 bases, with 19 bases lying between them. Germline V gives CDR1 SGHNT, CDR2 YYREEE (reference sequence). This CDR3 has 15 amino acids. CDR3 residues: CASSWGAGFGYEQYF. The CDR3 bases are TGTGCCAGCAGTTGGGGGGCGGGATTCGGGTACGAGCAGTACTTC.

A few counts support this clonotype. CDR3 DNA sequence: TGTGCCAGCAGCCACCACCTGGGGGACGAAAACACCATATATTTT. Protein sequence: CASSHHLGDENTIYF. The chain links TRBV3-1 to TRBJ1-3, with D possibly being TRBD1 (5 bases). The CDR3 totals 15 residues. Between the trimmed V and J ends, which lost 3 bases and 6 bases, there was a span of 15 bases. The germline CDR1 and CDR2 sequences are LGHDT and YNNKEL (reference sequence).

Many counts were recorded for this clonotype. This rearrangement joins TRBV30 to TRBJ1-5; 7 bases are shared with TRBD1. The CDR3 is made up of 13 amino acids. In germline, CDR1 is GTSNPN, CDR2 SVGIG (reference sequence). J gave up 7 bases and V 3 bases, and 6 bases lay outside the gene matches. The CDR3 coding sequence is TGTGCCTGGAGACAGGGGTTGGGGCAGCCCCAGCATTTT. This encodes CAWRQGLGQPQHF.

This clonotype was found many times. This chain uses TRBV7-9 with TRBJ2-1, with D uncertain. Trimming removed 5 bases at V and 8 bases at J, with 7 bases between. Germline V gene lookup returns CDR1 SEHNR and CDR2 FQNEAQ (reference sequence). CDR3 size: 11 residues. The CDR3 DNA reads TGTGCCAGCAGCCCAGGCCATGAGCAGTTCTTC. This translates into CASSPGHEQFF.

The chain uses TRBV20-1 and TRBJ2-1; 7 bases fit TRBD2. The CDR3 is 17 amino acids. Germline CDR1 DFQATT, CDR2 SNEGSKA (reference sequence). The ends lost 4 bases at V and 0 bases at J; junction bases unmatched: 12. In nucleotides, the CDR3 is TGCAGTGCTACCCCGAAGGGGAGGGGCAGCTCCTACAATGAGCAGTTCTTC. It specifies CSATPKGRGSSYNEQFF.

Ten or more counts support this clonotype. The J gene is TRBJ1-4, the V gene TRBV11-2; TRBD1 might be the D (5 bases). Trimming stripped 4 bases from V and 8 bases from J, with 14 bases between. CDR3 size: 14 residues. Germline V gives CDR1 SGHAT, CDR2 FQNNGV. CDR3 nucleotides: TGTGCCAGCAGCTCCGGGACCTCGGGGGAAAAACTGTTTTTT. Translation gives CASSSGTSGEKLFF.

As regards this clonotype: This sequence may be a read error, since a much larger clone differs from it by one base. The CDR3 region has the DNA TGTGCCAGCAGTCATACAGGGCCTCGGAATCAGCCCCAGCATTTT. This sequence encodes CASSHTGPRNQPQHF. V usage is TRBV3-1 and J usage is TRBJ1-5, with D perhaps TRBD1 (6 bases). V lost 6 bases and J 4 bases, leaving 16 bases between the germline ends. Germline V gene sequence: CDR1 LGHDT, CDR2 YNNKEL (reference sequence). The CDR3 consists of 15 residues.